This TCR beta chain is drawn from a study of patients and donors after allogeneic stem cell transplantation. CDR1 and CDR2 (germline): SGHTA, FQGTGA. V was cut by 5 bases and J by 6 bases, with 19 bases left in between. The CDR3 covers 15 residues. TCRdb ran MiXCR on the RT-PCR reads and lists one entry per CDR3 protein. Of over 150,000 distinct CDR3 sequences in the sample, approximately 41% are singletons; the top ten hold around 35%. The receptor's source is a human donor who was either an allogeneic HSCT recipient or a stem cell or donor lymphocyte infusion donor (not recorded which). It is not recorded whose cells these are; they may come from a transplant donor. Sequencing was done on a sample of blood, either unsorted or a sorted T cell fraction (not recorded which). The V and J genes are TRBV7-3 and TRBJ1-2; weak D call: TRBD1 (5 bases). This CDR3 reads CASSPESGWLDGYTF. DNA of the CDR3: TGTGCCAGCAGCCCCGAGTCAGGGTGGTTAGATGGCTACACCTTC.